What follows are 18 T cell receptor beta chains derived from one specimen sequenced in a study of T cells after yellow fever vaccination (dated by TCRdb to the late 2010s). Preparation of the library involved 5' RACE. The sequencing machine was an Illumina HiSeq 2500. TCRdb reworked the public reads: Q25 trimming with fastp, MiXCR clone assembly, productive beta chains retained. Every CDR3 protein is listed once, alongside the most common genes and DNA of its rows. This sample holds some 390,000 distinct CDR3 sequences; approximately 6% were observed only once. Together, the top ten hold around 16% of the sample. What the treatment or condition label conveys for this sample: live attenuated yellow fever vaccine strain. This sample comprised PBMCs, obtained 5 days after the yellow fever booster vaccination. The source is a man aged 25 to 40 who received the YFV17D yellow fever vaccine.

The J gene is TRBJ2-3, the V gene TRBV5-1, with D uncertain. Trimming cost V 0 bases and J 0 bases, with 11 bases left between them. The CDR3 has 16 residues. Germline CDR1 and CDR2: SGHRS and YFSETQ. As DNA, the CDR3 is TGCGCCAGCAGCTTGGTAGGAAGGGCTAGCACAGATACGCAGTATTTT. Protein sequence: CASSLVGRASTDTQYF. Drawing the rest from reference TRBV5-1 and TRBJ2-3, the complete variable domain is KAGVTQTPRYLIKTRGQQVTLSCSPISGHRSVSWYQQTPGQGLQFLFEYFSETQRNKGNFPGRFSGRQFSNSRSEMNVSTLELGDSALYLCASSLVGRASTDTQYFGPGTRLTVL.

The chain employs TRBV5-1 and TRBJ2-5, with D unclear. CDR1 SGHRS and CDR2 YFSETQ come from the germline V gene. Trimming removed 0 bases from V and 2 bases from J, with 11 bases in between. This CDR3 is built from 15 residues. This CDR3 is CASSLGSIRQETQYF. The CDR3 DNA follows: TGCGCCAGCAGCTTGGGTTCGATTCGGCAAGAGACCCAGTACTTC.

By sample share, this clonotype is medium-sized. The genes are TRBV20-1 and TRBJ2-7; D not certain. The CDR3 contains 10 residues. The V and J ends lost 6 bases and 7 bases respectively, with 10 bases between them. Per the germline V gene, CDR1 is DFQATT and CDR2 is SNEGSKA (reference sequence). CDR3 sequence reads: CSALRIEQYF. The CDR3 coding sequence is TGCAGTGCCCTAAGGATAGAGCAGTACTTC.

The chain employs TRBV7-3 and TRBJ1-1; D gene uncertain. Germline V CDR1 and CDR2: SGHTA, FQGTGA. There are 14 residues in the CDR3. The V gene lost 1 base and the J gene lost 2 bases, with 8 bases spanning the gap. The CDR3 sequence: CASSLSPRNTEAFF. In DNA, the CDR3 is TGTGCCAGCAGCTTAAGCCCACGTAACACTGAAGCTTTCTTT.

V and J are TRBV5-3 and TRBJ2-2, with 9 bases fitting TRBD2. TRBV5-3 is sorted into the ORF group, with uncertain function. V trimming: 0 bases; J trimming: 0 bases; junction bases outside the gene matches: 3. The CDR3 consists of 17 residues. The CDR3 spells CARSLGRLAANTGELFF. CDR3 sequence (DNA): TGTGCCAGAAGCTTGGGACGACTAGCGGCGAACACCGGGGAGCTGTTTTTT.

The rearrangement links TRBV11-2 to TRBJ2-3, with a tentative D call TRBD1 (5 bases). V was clipped by 4 bases and J by 4 bases, with 24 bases between them. This CDR3 spans 18 amino acids. In germline, CDR1 is SGHAT, CDR2 FQNNGV. CDR3 nucleotides: TGTGCCAGCAGCTCTACCCCCACACGTTGGGTAGGGGCAGATACGCAGTATTTT. It codes for CASSSTPTRWVGADTQYF. Together with reference TRBV11-2 and TRBJ2-3, the CDR3 gives the full variable domain: EAGVAQSPRYKIIEKRQSVAFWCNPISGHATLYWYQQILGQGPKLLIQFQNNGVVDDSQLPKDRFSAERLKGVDSTLKIQPAKLEDSAVYLCASSSTPTRWVGADTQYFGPGTRLTVL.

This clonotype was counted only a few times. The V gene is TRBV7-2, the J gene TRBJ2-3, with D perhaps TRBD2 (5 bases). CDR3 length equals 16 residues. CDR1 is SGHTA and CDR2 is FQGNSA in the germline V gene. The V end lost 2 bases, the J end lost 0 bases, and 12 bases lay between the germline ends. This CDR3 is CASSLYSDPSTDTQYF. The CDR3 DNA reads as TGTGCCAGCAGCTTATATAGCGATCCGAGCACAGATACGCAGTATTTT.

This clonotype was seen only a few times. The chain is built from TRBV2 and TRBJ2-3; 13 bases line up with TRBD2. CDR3 length: 16 residues. Trimming removed 6 bases from V and 2 bases from J; junction bases left unmatched: 5. Germline CDR1 reads SNHLY; CDR2 reads FYNNEI. In nucleotides, the CDR3 is TGTGCCAGCAGACTACTAGCGGGAGGGACCACAGATACGCAGTATTTT. Amino acids: CASRLLAGGTTDTQYF.

This clonotype was seen ten or more times. The chain employs TRBV20-1 and TRBJ2-1; TRBD2 agrees at 9 bases. CDR1 is DFQATT, CDR2 SNEGSKA, per germline (reference sequence). The CDR3 is 15 residues long. The V and J ends lost 3 bases and 3 bases, in that order; junction bases with no gene match: 6. CDR3 DNA: TGCAGTGCTAGGAAACTAGCGGGCCTCTACAATGAGCAGTTCTTC. Encoded protein: CSARKLAGLYNEQFF.

This clonotype was observed many times. The chain joins TRBV4-3 to TRBJ2-5, with D hard to call. There are 15 residues in the CDR3. V was shortened by 1 base and J by 14 bases, with 23 bases between the two germline ends. Per the germline V gene, CDR1 is LGHNA and CDR2 is YSLEER. The CDR3 nucleotides are TGCGCCAGCAGCCAAGTACTACGAGCAACTTCAGGTCGATACTTC. Residues: CASSQVLRATSGRYF.

CDR3 DNA sequence: TGTGCCAGCAGCTCCCAGACGGGTAGTGGGGCGAAGCAGTTCTTC. Its protein is CASSSQTGSGAKQFF. The V call is TRBV7-3, the J call TRBJ2-1; tentatively, D is TRBD1 (5 bases). The CDR3 spans 15 residues. Germline CDR1 reads SGHTA; CDR2 reads FQGTGA. V was pared by 4 bases and J by 11 bases, with 21 bases between.

This chain joins TRBV5-6 and TRBJ1-1, with D possibly being TRBD1 (6 bases). Germline V gene lookup returns CDR1 SGHDT and CDR2 YYEEEE. CDR3 length equals 16 residues. Deletions cut 3 bases from V and 2 bases from J, with 17 bases between. This chain's CDR3 is CASSSGAGHFNTEAFF. For the CDR3, the DNA is TGTGCCAGCAGCTCAGGCGCGGGACATTTCAACACTGAAGCTTTCTTT.

This chain joins TRBV12-3 or TRBV12-4 and TRBJ2-3; D gene unclear. Trimming took off 9 bases at V and 6 bases at J, with 22 bases between the two ends. CDR3 length: 15 amino acids. The CDR3 DNA sequence: TGTGCCAGTCAGTCTCTTGGCCTTCTGGGGGATACGCAGTATTTT. This gives the protein CASQSLGLLGDTQYF.

The gene calls are TRBV7-9 and TRBJ2-5; 8 bases agree with TRBD2. V was clipped by 2 bases and J by 4 bases; unmatched bases: 12. Germline V lookup: CDR1 SEHNR, CDR2 FQNEAQ (reference sequence). CDR3 length equals 17 residues. The CDR3 coding sequence is TGTGCCAGCAGCTTAAACCGGGAGGGCCGATCTGGAGAGACCCAGTACTTC. It encodes CASSLNREGRSGETQYF.

This clonotype has just a few counts. The chain is built from TRBV29-1 and TRBJ2-7; TRBD2 matches at 11 bases. The V gene end was trimmed by 7 bases and the J gene end by 3 bases; junction bases not matched to a gene: 14. This CDR3 is built from 16 residues. From germline, CDR1 is SQVTM and CDR2 ANQGSEA. The CDR3 sequence: CSGIQGKTSGNYEQYF. CDR3 DNA: TGCAGCGGTATACAGGGGAAGACTAGCGGGAACTACGAGCAGTACTTC.

Ten or more counts support this clonotype. The chain has TRBV20-1 and TRBJ1-1; TRBD1 is a possible D gene (6 bases). The germline V and J ends were trimmed by 6 bases and 1 base, with 9 bases remaining between them. Germline V gives CDR1 DFQATT, CDR2 SNEGSKA (reference sequence). The CDR3 has 12 amino acids. The CDR3 spells CSAPTGNTEAFF. Here the CDR3 DNA reads TGCAGTGCGCCGACAGGGAACACTGAAGCTTTCTTT.

Only a few counts were recorded for this clonotype. This chain connects TRBV7-9 to TRBJ2-7; D is unresolved. V lost 5 bases, J lost 5 bases, and 16 bases lay in between. The CDR3 length is 14 residues. The germline CDR1 and CDR2 sequences are SEHNR and FQNEAQ (reference sequence). CDR3 protein: CASSLRGSSNEQYF. The CDR3 DNA reads TGTGCCAGCAGCCTCCGAGGTAGCTCTAACGAGCAGTACTTC.

The gene calls are TRBV29-1 and TRBJ2-5, with D possibly matching TRBD1 (6 bases). This CDR3 spans 12 amino acids. V was pared by 7 bases and J by 7 bases, with 16 bases between. Germline values: CDR1 SQVTM, CDR2 ANQGSEA. CDR3 region: CSAHSRGMTQYF. The DNA of the CDR3 is TGCAGCGCCCATAGCAGGGGAATGACCCAGTACTTC. Together with reference TRBV29-1 and TRBJ2-5, the CDR3 gives the full variable domain: SAVISQKPSRDICQRGTSLTIQCQVDSQVTMMFWYRQQPGQSLTLIATANQGSEATYESGFVIDKFPISRPNLTFSTLTVSNMSPEDSSIYLCSAHSRGMTQYFGPGTRLLVL.